This TCR beta chain was identified during a study of T cell responses to AZD1222 COVID-19 vaccine. This CDR3 is 14 amino acids long. With 6 bases clipped from V and 0 bases from J, the junction kept 2 bases outside the gene matches. The germline V gene encodes CDR1 ENHRY and CDR2 SYGVKD. TCRdb's copy holds only in-frame clones and misses some; the assay was immunoSEQ multiplex PCR. Of about 86,000 clones in the sample, around 90% were seen once. This clone was recorded only once. The chain has TRBV10-3 and TRBJ2-3; 8 bases match TRBD2. This TCR derives from an adult in good health. Specimen: peripheral blood, collected on day 0 of AZD1222 vaccination. CDR3 in amino acids: CAISGGVSTDTQYF. Written as DNA, the CDR3 is TGTGCCATCAGCGGGGGGGTTAGCACAGATACGCAGTATTTT.